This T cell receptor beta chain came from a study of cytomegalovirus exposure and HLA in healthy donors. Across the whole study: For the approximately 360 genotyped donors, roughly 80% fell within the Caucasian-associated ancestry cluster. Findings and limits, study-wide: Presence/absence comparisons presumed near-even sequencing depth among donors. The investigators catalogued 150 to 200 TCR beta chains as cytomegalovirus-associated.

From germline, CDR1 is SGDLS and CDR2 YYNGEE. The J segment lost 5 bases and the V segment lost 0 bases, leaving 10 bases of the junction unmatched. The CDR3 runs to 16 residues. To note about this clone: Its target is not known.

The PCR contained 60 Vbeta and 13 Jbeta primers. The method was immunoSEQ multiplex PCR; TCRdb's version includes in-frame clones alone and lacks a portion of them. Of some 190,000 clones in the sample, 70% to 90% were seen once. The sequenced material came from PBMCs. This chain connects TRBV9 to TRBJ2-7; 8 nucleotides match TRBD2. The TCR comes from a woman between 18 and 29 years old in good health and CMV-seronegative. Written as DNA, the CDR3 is TGTGCCAGCAGCGTAGCGGGGGGGCTAGCGGATAACGAGCAGTACTTC. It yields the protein CASSVAGGLADNEQYF.